This T cell receptor beta chain derives from a study of blood T cell repertoires in COVID-19 (TCRdb year 2020). Describing the broader study: Samples from collaborators originated in the United States, Italy and Spain and spanned both the acute and convalescent phases of COVID-19. The material from the prospective study consisted of cDNA or gDNA derived from T cells, B-cell-depleted T cells, or PBMCs. Deeply sampled blood TCRbeta repertoires from subjects exposed to, actively infected with, or recovered from COVID-19 were included in the dataset. The repertoires were released in a freely available public database intended as a resource for research on the immune response to SARS-CoV-2. The samples were drawn from the first 160 participants of the ongoing ImmuneRACE study and from 950 to 1,500 subjects provided by 6 global collaborators. Sample metadata almost always included a de-identified subject ID, COVID-19 status, age in years and sex. Where available, HLA class I and class II types were taken from metadata supplied by the sample provider and were not determined by assay-based typing.

This clone was counted once. Its recognized antigen is unknown. Base qualities were left out, and no much larger clone turns up one base away. Enrolling through a virtual design, the prospective study's participants ranged in age from about 18 to 89 years and lived across some 23 United States geographic areas. In the prospective study, participants were assigned to cohorts based on the clinical history participants reported in a screening survey and a study questionnaire. Recovered participants in ImmuneRACE Cohort 3 were defined by two consecutive negative NP/OP PCR tests, clearance by a healthcare professional, or resolution of symptoms. In the prospective study, whole blood, serum and a nasopharyngeal or oropharyngeal swab were collected from each participant by mobile phlebotomists. Participants in the prospective study had the option to provide additional blood draws and questionnaires over an approximately 2-month period. Before DNA extraction, prospective study blood samples were shipped either frozen or at room temperature.

Broader findings and caveats from the paper: The amount of clinical and demographic metadata varied by source and participant and was provided uncurated.

The CDR3 runs 16 amino acids, cysteine and phenylalanine included. The CDR3 DNA has 48 bases and is translated from base 1. Looking up the germline V gene (reference sequence) yields CDR1 MNHEY and CDR2 SMNVEV. V was cut back by 5 bases and J by 5 bases, leaving a gap of 18 bases between them. TCRbeta CDR3 regions were amplified from genomic DNA by means of the immunoSEQ Assay, a bias-controlled multiplex PCR. Processing in the source paper ran as follows. Nucleated cell counts per sample were estimated from amplification of reference gene primers within the assay. To quantify the absolute abundance of each unique TCRbeta CDR3 rearrangement, sequence reads were collapsed and filtered. For each sample, productive Simpson clonality was calculated as the square root of Simpson's diversity index across productive rearrangements. TCRdb stores this immuneACCESS table with in-frame sequences only. Part of the clones is absent; in the studies checked, under half of the shortfall reflects unresolved V genes, and no reason is known for the rest. The DNA gave D and trimming, while V, J and clone size come from that table. Within this sample are about 330,000 clones, with roughly 90% of them counted one time only. The top ten clones comprise roughly 1% of the sample.

The rearrangement combines TRBV27 with TRBJ1-4; TRBD1 could be the D gene, as 6 bases match. The clonotype was recovered from a young woman who had recovered from COVID-19. The sequencing sample was made of PBMCs or T cells enriched from blood (not recorded which). In nucleotides, the sequence is TGTGCCAGCAGTCCTCTCCGGGGGGGGCGCAATGAAAAACTGTTTTTT. This sequence encodes CASSPLRGGRNEKLFF. The CDR3, completed at both ends by the reference TRBV27 and TRBJ1-4 genes, gives the full variable domain EAQVTQNPRYLITVTGKKLTVTCSQNMNHEYMSWYRQDPGLGLRQIYYSMNVEVTDKGDVPEGYKVSRKEKRNFPLILESPSPNQTSLYFCASSPLRGGRNEKLFFGSGTQLSVL.